This entry is about one T cell receptor (beta chain). Its antigen remains unidentified. Every participating donor gave one draw, a heparinised blood sample averaging roughly 100 mL. Sorted CD4+ subsets: naive, central memory, regulatory, stem cell-like memory (CD45RO/CCR7/CD25/CD127/CD95/CD27 panel). This entry is derived from a study of beta chain features in type 1 diabetes. About the study: Healthy donors, compared against patients, showed similar age, gender and cell yields.

General study findings and limits: When VDJ junctions were examined, type 1 diabetes patients showed fewer insertions and more deletions.

The sequenced template was cDNA made from the entire isolated RNA. Method: immunoSEQ multiplex PCR; TCRdb's copy keeps in-frame clones and lacks some. The sample consists of approximately 140,000 clones, under 60% of them appearing once. The receptor's source is a man between 18 and 29 years old in good health. The material sequenced was Tregs from blood.

Here the CDR3 reads CASSISWEGIHGYTF. The CDR3 nucleotides read TGTGCCAGTAGTATCTCCTGGGAGGGGATCCATGGCTACACCTTC. This rearrangement joins TRBV19 to TRBJ1-2; D perhaps matches TRBD1 (5 bases). Germline loops: CDR1 LNHDA, CDR2 SQIVND (reference sequence). The CDR3 spans 15 residues. Trimming shortened V by 3 bases and J by 6 bases, and 17 bases separated the two germline ends. Full variable domain (rest looked up from reference TRBV19 and TRBJ1-2): DGGITQSPKYLFRKEGQNVTLSCEQNLNHDAMYWYRQDPGQGLRLIYYSQIVNDFQKGDIAEGYSVSREKKESFPLTVTSAQKNPTAFYLCASSISWEGIHGYTFGSGTRLTVV.